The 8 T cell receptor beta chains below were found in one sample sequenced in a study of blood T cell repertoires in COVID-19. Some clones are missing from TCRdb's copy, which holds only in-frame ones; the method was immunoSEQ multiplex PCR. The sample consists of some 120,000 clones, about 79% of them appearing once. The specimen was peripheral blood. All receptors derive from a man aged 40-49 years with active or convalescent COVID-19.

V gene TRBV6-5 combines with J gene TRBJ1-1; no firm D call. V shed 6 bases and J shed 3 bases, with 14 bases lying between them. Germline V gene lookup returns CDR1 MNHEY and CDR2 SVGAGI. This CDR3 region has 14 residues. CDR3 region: CASSPTAGYTEAFF. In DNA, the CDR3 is TGTGCCAGCAGCCCCACCGCAGGCTACACTGAAGCTTTCTTT.

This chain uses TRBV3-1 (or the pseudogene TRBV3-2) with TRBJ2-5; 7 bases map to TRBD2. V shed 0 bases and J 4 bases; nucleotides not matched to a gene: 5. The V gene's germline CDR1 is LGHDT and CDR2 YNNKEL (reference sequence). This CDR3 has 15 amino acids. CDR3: CASSQDLAGAETQYF. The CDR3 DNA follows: TGTGCCAGCAGCCAAGATCTGGCGGGAGCAGAGACCCAGTACTTC.

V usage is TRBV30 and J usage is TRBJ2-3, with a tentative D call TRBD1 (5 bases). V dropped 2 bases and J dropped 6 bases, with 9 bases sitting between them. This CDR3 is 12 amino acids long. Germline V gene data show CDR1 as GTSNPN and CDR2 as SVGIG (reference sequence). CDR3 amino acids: CAWSPHRDTQYF. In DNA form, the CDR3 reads TGTGCCTGGAGTCCACACAGGGATACGCAGTATTTT.

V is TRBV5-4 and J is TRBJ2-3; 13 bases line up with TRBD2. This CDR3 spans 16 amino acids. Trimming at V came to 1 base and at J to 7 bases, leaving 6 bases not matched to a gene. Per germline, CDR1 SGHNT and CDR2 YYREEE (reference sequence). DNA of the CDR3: TGTGCCAGCAGCTTGTCTGGGACTAGCGGGATACATACGCAGTATTTT. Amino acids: CASSLSGTSGIHTQYF.

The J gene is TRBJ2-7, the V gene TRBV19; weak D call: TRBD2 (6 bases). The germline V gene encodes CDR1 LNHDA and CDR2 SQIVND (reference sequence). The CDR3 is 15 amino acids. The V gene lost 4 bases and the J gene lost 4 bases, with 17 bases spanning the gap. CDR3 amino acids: CASSTLPGAEYEQYF. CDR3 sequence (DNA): TGTGCCAGTAGTACCCTCCCGGGAGCTGAGTACGAGCAGTACTTC.

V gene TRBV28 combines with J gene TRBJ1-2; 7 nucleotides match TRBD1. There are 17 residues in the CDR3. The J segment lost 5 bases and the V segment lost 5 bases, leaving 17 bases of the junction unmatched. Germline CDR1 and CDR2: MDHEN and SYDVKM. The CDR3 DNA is TGTGCCAGCAGTACTCCCCACAGGGGTTCGGCGTCTTATGGCTACACCTTC. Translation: CASSTPHRGSASYGYTF.

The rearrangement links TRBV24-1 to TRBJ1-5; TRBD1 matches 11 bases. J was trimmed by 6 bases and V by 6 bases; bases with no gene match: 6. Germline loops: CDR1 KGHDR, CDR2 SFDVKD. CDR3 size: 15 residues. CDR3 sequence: CATSSGTGGGQPQHF. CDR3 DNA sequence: TGTGCCACCAGTAGCGGGACAGGGGGAGGTCAGCCCCAGCATTTT.

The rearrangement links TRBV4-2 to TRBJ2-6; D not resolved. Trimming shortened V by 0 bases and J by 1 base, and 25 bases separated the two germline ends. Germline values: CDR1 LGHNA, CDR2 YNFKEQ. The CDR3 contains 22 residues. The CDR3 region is CASSQDPLSAAVEWSGANVLTF. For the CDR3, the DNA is TGTGCCAGCAGCCAAGATCCGCTCTCGGCCGCGGTCGAATGGTCTGGGGCCAACGTCCTGACTTTC.